These T cell receptor beta chains were read from a single sample in a study of human T cells and chemical hapten exposure. Using its own MiXCR run on the RACE reads, TCRdb lists one record per CDR3 protein. The table has around 330,000 distinct CDR3 sequences, around 5% seen once; the top ten hold around 8.6%. Material: whole blood, obtained in connection with sensitization to the hapten diphenylcyclopropenone (DPC). These receptors all come from a woman under 30 with alopecia areata. Some clones in this sample may be carry-over from other donors' samples. The CDR3 runs from the conserved cysteine through the conserved F or W. A D gene is named only where the DNA matches it firmly. Part of the rows lack a size; the others show once, few, many or a class for expanded clones.

j_call | clone_size | v_call | d_call | cdr3_aa | cdr3_nt
TRBJ1-5 | NA | TRBV4-3 | NA | CASSPERWQPQHF | TGCGCCAGCAGCCCGGAACGGTGGCAGCCCCAGCATTTT
TRBJ1-2 | few | TRBV7-9 | NA | CASSLASGSLVYGYTF | TGTGCCAGCAGCTTAGCGTCGGGGTCCCTGGTCTATGGCTACACCTTC
TRBJ2-5 | many | TRBV5-1 | NA | CASSFWQGQGDETQYF | TGCGCCAGCAGCTTCTGGCAGGGACAAGGAGACGAGACCCAGTACTTC
TRBJ2-7 | once | TRBV5-4 | NA | CASSSPGAVYVEQYF | TGTGCCAGCAGCTCGCCCGGGGCAGTTTACGTTGAGCAGTACTTC
TRBJ2-1 | NA | TRBV18 | TRBD2 | CASSPTGGLKQFF | TGTGCCAGCTCACCCACGGGGGGGCTGAAGCAGTTCTTC
TRBJ2-1 | many | TRBV11-3 | NA | CASSLDSGYNEQFF | TGTGCCAGCAGCTTAGATTCAGGGTACAATGAGCAGTTCTTC
TRBJ1-5 | few | TRBV6-1 | TRBD1 | CASSEVQGDQPQHF | TGTGCCAGCAGTGAAGTCCAGGGGGATCAGCCCCAGCATTTT
TRBJ1-1 | many | TRBV29-1 | NA | CSVEDGANAEAFF | TGCAGCGTTGAAGACGGGGCTAACGCTGAAGCTTTCTTT
TRBJ1-4 | many | TRBV7-9 | NA | CASSLTGANEKLFF | TGTGCCAGCAGCTTAACCGGGGCTAATGAAAAACTGTTTTTT
TRBJ2-3 | few | TRBV20-1 | TRBD2 | CSASIAGGRTDTQYF | TGCAGTGCTAGTATAGCGGGGGGACGCACAGATACGCAGTATTTT
TRBJ1-1 | many | TRBV6-5 | TRBD1 | CASSRTGAEAFF | TGTGCCAGCAGTCGGACAGGGGCTGAAGCTTTCTTT
TRBJ2-3 | NA | TRBV4-1 | NA | CASSQDFGAGEDTQYF | TGCGCCAGCAGCCAAGATTTCGGGGCAGGGGAAGATACGCAGTATTTT
TRBJ2-5 | once | TRBV6-5 | NA | CASGRGGHQETQYF | TGTGCCAGCGGCCGAGGGGGGCACCAAGAGACCCAGTACTTC
TRBJ2-5 | NA | TRBV6-5 | NA | CASSYGFQETQYF | TGTGCCAGCAGTTACGGCTTCCAAGAGACCCAGTACTTC
TRBJ2-7 | few | TRBV5-1 | TRBD1 | CASSPNPQGASYEQYF | TGCGCCAGCAGCCCCAACCCACAGGGGGCCTCCTACGAGCAGTACTTC
TRBJ1-4 | NA | TRBV3-1 | NA | CASSQVANEKLFF | TGTGCCAGCAGCCAAGTTGCTAATGAAAAACTGTTTTTT
TRBJ1-2 | NA | TRBV28 | NA | CASRTWGNRRSEEFGYTF | TGTGCCAGCCGTACGTGGGGAAACAGGCGCTCCGAAGAGTTTGGCTACACCTTC
TRBJ2-5 | many | TRBV5-6 | NA | CASSLVSHQETQYF | TGTGCCAGCAGCTTGGTTTCCCATCAAGAGACCCAGTACTTC
TRBJ1-6 | NA | TRBV12-3/TRBV12-4 | TRBD1 | CASRPGTGAYSPLHF | TGTGCCAGCAGGCCGGGGACAGGCGCCTATTCACCCCTCCACTTT
TRBJ1-3 | NA | TRBV14 | NA | CASRGSAGNTIYF | TGTGCCAGCAGGGGATCGGCTGGAAACACCATATATTTT
TRBJ2-3 | few | TRBV6-5 | TRBD1 | CASRDRGRFLTDTQYF | TGTGCCAGCAGGGACAGGGGGCGATTCCTCACAGATACGCAGTATTTT
TRBJ2-3 | many | TRBV6-2/TRBV6-3 | NA | CASSYRDSKGTDTQYF | TGTGCCAGCAGTTACCGAGACAGTAAAGGGACAGATACGCAGTATTTT
TRBJ1-5 | many | TRBV20-1 | TRBD1 | CSAAGTEINQPQHF | TGCAGTGCTGCTGGGACAGAAATTAATCAGCCCCAGCATTTT
TRBJ2-7 | many | TRBV6-5 | NA | CASSHAGTNTYEQYF | TGTGCCAGCAGCCACGCCGGGACAAATACCTACGAGCAGTACTTC
TRBJ2-3 | few | TRBV9 | NA | CASSVDSEGRDTQYF | TGTGCCAGCAGCGTAGACTCGGAGGGCAGGGATACGCAGTATTTT